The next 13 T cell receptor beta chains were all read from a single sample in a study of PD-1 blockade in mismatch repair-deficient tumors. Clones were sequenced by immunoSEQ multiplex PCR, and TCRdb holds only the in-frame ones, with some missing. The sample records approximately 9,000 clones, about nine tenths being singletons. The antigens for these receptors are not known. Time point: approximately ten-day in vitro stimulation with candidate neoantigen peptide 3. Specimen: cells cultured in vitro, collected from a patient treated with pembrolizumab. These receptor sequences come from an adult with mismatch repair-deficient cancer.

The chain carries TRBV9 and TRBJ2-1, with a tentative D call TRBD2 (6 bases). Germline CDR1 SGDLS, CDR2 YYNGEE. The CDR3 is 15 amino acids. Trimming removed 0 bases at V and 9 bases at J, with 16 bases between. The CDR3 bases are TGTGCCAGCAGCGTAGGGCTAGCCCTGGGAGGTGAGCAGTTCTTC. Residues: CASSVGLALGGEQFF.

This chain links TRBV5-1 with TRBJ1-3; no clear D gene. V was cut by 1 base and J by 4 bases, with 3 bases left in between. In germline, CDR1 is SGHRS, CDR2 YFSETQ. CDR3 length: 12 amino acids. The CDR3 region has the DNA TGCGCCAGCAGCTTGCAGGGAAACACCATATATTTT. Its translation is CASSLQGNTIYF.

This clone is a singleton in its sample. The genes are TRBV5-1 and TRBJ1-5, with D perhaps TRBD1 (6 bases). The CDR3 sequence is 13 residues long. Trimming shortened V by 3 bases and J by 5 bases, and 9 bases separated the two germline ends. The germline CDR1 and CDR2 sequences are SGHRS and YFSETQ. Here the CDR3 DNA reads TGCGCCAGCAGCTCGGACAGCGATCAGCCCCAGCATTTT. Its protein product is CASSSDSDQPQHF.

In DNA, the CDR3 is TGTGCCAGCAGCTTAAGCGGGGGGACGAACACCGGGGAGCTGTTTTTT. Translating gives CASSLSGGTNTGELFF. V and J are TRBV11-2 and TRBJ2-2, with 9 bases identical to TRBD2. The germline V gene encodes CDR1 SGHAT and CDR2 FQNNGV. The CDR3 totals 16 residues. The V gene end was trimmed by 2 bases and the J gene end by 0 bases; junction bases not matched to a gene: 1.

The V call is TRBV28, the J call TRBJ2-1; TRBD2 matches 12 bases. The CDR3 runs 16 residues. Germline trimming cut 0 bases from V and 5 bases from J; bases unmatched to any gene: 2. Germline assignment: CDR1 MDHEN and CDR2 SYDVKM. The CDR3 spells CASSLWTSGSHNEQFF. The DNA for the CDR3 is TGTGCCAGCAGTTTATGGACTAGCGGGAGCCACAATGAGCAGTTCTTC.

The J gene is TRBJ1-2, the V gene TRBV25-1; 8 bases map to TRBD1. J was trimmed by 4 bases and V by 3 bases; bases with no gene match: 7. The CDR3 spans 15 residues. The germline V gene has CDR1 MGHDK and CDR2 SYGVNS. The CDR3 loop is CASSDQATGGYGYTF. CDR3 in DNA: TGTGCCAGCAGTGACCAGGCAACAGGGGGCTATGGCTACACCTTC.

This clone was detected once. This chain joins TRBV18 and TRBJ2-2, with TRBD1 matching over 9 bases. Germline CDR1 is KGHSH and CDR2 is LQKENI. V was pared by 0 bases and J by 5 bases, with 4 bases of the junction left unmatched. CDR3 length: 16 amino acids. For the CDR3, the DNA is TGTGCCAGCTCACCACCGGGGACAGGGTGGACCGGGGAGCTGTTTTTT. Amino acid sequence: CASSPPGTGWTGELFF. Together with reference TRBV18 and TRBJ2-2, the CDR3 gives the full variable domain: NAGVMQNPRHLVRRRGQEARLRCSPMKGHSHVYWYRQLPEEGLKFMVYLQKENIIDESGMPKERFSAEFPKEGPSILRIQQVVRGDSAAYFCASSPPGTGWTGELFFGEGSRLTVL.

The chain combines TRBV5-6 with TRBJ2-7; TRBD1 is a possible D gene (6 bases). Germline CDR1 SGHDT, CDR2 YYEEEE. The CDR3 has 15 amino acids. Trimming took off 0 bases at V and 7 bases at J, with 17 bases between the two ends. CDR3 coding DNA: TGTGCCAGCAGCTTGGGGCCCGGGACACCCGGGGAGCAGTACTTC. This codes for CASSLGPGTPGEQYF.

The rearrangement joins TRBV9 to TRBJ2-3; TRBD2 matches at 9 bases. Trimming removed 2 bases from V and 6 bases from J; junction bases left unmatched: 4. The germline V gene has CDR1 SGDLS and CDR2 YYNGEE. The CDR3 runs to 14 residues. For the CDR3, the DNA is TGTGCCAGCAGCGTTAGCGGGAGAGAGGATACGCAGTATTTT. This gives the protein CASSVSGREDTQYF. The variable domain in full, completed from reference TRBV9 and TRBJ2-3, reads DSGVTQTPKHLITATGQRVTLRCSPRSGDLSVYWYQQSLDQGLQFLIQYYNGEERAKGNILERFSAQQFPDLHSELNLSSLELGDSALYFCASSVSGREDTQYFGPGTRLTVL.

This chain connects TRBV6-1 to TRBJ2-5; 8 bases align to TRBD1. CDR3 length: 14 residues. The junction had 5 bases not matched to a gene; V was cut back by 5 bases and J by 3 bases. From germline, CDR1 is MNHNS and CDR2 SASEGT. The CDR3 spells CASSSRTGKETQYF. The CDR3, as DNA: TGTGCCAGCAGTTCTCGGACAGGGAAAGAGACCCAGTACTTC.

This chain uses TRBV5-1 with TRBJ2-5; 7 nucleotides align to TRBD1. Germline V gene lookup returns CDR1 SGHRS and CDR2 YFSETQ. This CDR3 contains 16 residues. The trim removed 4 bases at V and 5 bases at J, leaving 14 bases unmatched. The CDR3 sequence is CASSQLNTGVGETQYF. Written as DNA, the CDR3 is TGCGCCAGCAGCCAGCTGAATACAGGGGTGGGGGAGACCCAGTACTTC.

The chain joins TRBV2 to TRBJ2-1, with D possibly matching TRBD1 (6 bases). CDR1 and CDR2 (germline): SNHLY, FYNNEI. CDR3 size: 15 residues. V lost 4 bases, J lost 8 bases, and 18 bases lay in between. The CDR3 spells CASSAVGRGADEQFF. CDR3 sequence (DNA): TGTGCCAGCAGTGCTGTTGGCAGGGGTGCGGATGAGCAGTTCTTC.

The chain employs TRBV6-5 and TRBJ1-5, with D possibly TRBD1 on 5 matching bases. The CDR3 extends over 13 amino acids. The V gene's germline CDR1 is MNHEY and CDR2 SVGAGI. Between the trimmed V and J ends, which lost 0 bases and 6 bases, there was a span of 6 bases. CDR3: CASSYSRGQPQHF. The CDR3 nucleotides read TGTGCCAGCAGTTACTCGAGGGGTCAGCCCCAGCATTTT.